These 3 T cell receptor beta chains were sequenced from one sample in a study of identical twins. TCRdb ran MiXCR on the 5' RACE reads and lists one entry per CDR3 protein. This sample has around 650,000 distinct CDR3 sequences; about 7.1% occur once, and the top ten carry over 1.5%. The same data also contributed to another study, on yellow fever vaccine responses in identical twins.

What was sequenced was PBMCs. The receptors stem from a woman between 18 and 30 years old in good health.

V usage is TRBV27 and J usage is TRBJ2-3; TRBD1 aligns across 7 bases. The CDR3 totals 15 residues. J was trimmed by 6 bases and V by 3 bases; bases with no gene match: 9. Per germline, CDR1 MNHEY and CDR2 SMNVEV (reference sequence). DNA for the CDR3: TGTGCCAGCAGTTTTATGTCAGGGGGTACGGATACGCAGTATTTT. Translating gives CASSFMSGGTDTQYF.

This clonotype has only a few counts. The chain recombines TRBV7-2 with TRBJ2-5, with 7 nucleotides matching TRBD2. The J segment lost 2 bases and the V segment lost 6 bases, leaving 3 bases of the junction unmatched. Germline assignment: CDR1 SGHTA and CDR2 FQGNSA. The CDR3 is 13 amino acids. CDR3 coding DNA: TGTGCCAGCAGGCCAGCGGGGCAAGAGACCCAGTACTTC. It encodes CASRPAGQETQYF.

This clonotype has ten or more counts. CDR3 protein: CASRTNRVLGYGYTF. The CDR3 DNA reads as TGTGCCAGCAGGACCAACAGGGTCCTTGGCTATGGCTACACCTTC. The chain links TRBV12-3 or TRBV12-4 to TRBJ1-2; perhaps TRBD1 as D (6 bases). The CDR3 contains 15 residues. Between the trimmed V and J ends, which lost 6 bases and 4 bases, there was a span of 18 bases.